There are many counts of the clone carrying this T cell receptor (beta chain). The antigen is unknown. This sample is drawn from a study of metastatic and nonmetastatic thyroid tumors. Study details: For malignant and benign thyroid patients, tumor or nodule tissue and blood were the sources whose repertoires were compared. Study-wide findings and caveats: Relative to benign nodules, malignant thyroid tumors were reportedly characterized by significantly elevated TCR beta diversity in blood and tumor.

Germline assignment: CDR1 LNHNV and CDR2 YYDKDF (reference sequence). Trimming took off 5 bases at V and 14 bases at J, with 16 bases between the two ends. The CDR3 runs to 12 residues. Thyroid surgery took place with no prior treatment in any patient. In the original workflow: Clinicopathological groups differed in CDR3, with these differences serving to build a distant-metastasis classifier for papillary thyroid cancer. MiXCR re-clonotyped the PCR reads for TCRdb. These V and J calls rely on TCRdb rather than the paper's analysis. The profile covers 35,000 to 45,000 clones, with 12% appearing a single time and approximately 10% taken by the ten largest.

Sequenced: blood. The chain combines TRBV15 with TRBJ1-3, with a tentative D call TRBD1 (6 bases). This TCR was sampled from a male donor with papillary thyroid cancer or a benign thyroid nodule (not recorded which). Some clones in this sample may be carry-over from other donors' samples. Here the CDR3 reads CATSSGEGGLYF. Written as DNA, the CDR3 is TGTGCCACCAGCTCTGGGGAAGGGGGTTTATATTTT.